This TCR beta chain was found in a study of T cells in Graves' hyperthyroidism and ophthalmopathy. Uncontrolled infections, other autoimmune diseases, pregnancy or lactation led to exclusion of patients. RNA transcripts gave rise to amplified TCR beta CDR3 regions. HTBI primers were used for first-round RT-PCR of the TCR CDR3. One entry per CDR3 protein results from TCRdb running MiXCR on the multiplex PCR reads. This sample has a few hundred thousand distinct CDR3 sequences; around 42% occur once, and the top ten carry around 7.7%. Trimming took 0 bases from V and 6 from J, leaving 8 bases between them. The CDR3 length is 14 residues. Germline CDR1 LNHNV, CDR2 YYDKDF (reference sequence). This clonotype has ten or more counts.

Sequencing was carried out using peripheral blood or thyroid tissue (not recorded which). This chain links TRBV15 with TRBJ2-2; the D is unclear. This TCR was sampled from a woman aged 18-29 years with Graves' hyperthyroidism. CDR3: CATSRDQAAGELFF. CDR3 DNA sequence: TGTGCCACCAGCAGAGATCAGGCAGCCGGGGAGCTGTTTTTT.